These 6 T cell receptor beta chains share one sample of origin, sequenced in a study of somatic mutations in cytotoxic T cells in rheumatoid arthritis. Libraries were prepared by immunoSEQ multiplex PCR; TCRdb keeps only in-frame clonotypes and omits some of them. Seen here are just under 30,000 clones, approximately 86% observed once, and the top ten hold less than 9.5%. The sequencing input was CD8+ T cells sorted from blood. These receptors all come from an adult with rheumatoid arthritis.

V and J are TRBV2 and TRBJ2-7; 13 nucleotides align to TRBD2. The J segment lost 3 bases and the V segment lost 6 bases, leaving 14 bases of the junction unmatched. Germline CDR1 reads SNHLY; CDR2 reads FYNNEI. CDR3 size: 18 residues. The CDR3 DNA reads TGTGCCAGCAGAGACCGGACTAGCGGGAGAGGGATGCACTACGAGCAGTACTTC. Protein product: CASRDRTSGRGMHYEQYF.

In this sample, this clone turned up a few times. CDR3 loop: CASSFLGWDTEAFF. In DNA form, the CDR3 reads TGTGCCAGCAGCTTTCTGGGATGGGACACTGAAGCTTTCTTT. The V and J genes are TRBV5-5 and TRBJ1-1; D unresolved. The germline V and J ends were trimmed by 2 bases and 3 bases, with 11 bases remaining between them. Germline lookup yields CDR1 SGHKS and CDR2 YYEKEE (reference sequence). The CDR3 is 14 amino acids.

The chain couples TRBV5-6 to TRBJ1-5; D is possibly TRBD1 (6 bases). Germline CDR1 and CDR2: SGHDT and YYEEEE. Trimming left V 4 bases short and J 5 bases short, with 10 bases between. The length of the CDR3 is 13 residues. The CDR3 DNA reads as TGTGCCAGCAGCGAGGGGGGGGATCAGCCCCAGCATTTT. It translates to CASSEGGDQPQHF.

This chain uses TRBV19 with TRBJ2-5; the D is unclear. This CDR3 is 13 amino acids long. The germline CDR1 and CDR2 sequences are LNHDA and SQIVND (reference sequence). V was shortened by 3 bases and J by 2 bases, with 7 bases between the two germline ends. DNA of the CDR3: TGTGCCAGTAGTATTCTGGATCAAGAGACCCAGTACTTC. This gives the protein CASSILDQETQYF.

The chain is built from TRBV4-1 and TRBJ1-5, with D tentatively TRBD1 (6 bases). Trimming shortened V by 0 bases and J by 5 bases, and 11 bases separated the two germline ends. CDR3 length: 15 amino acids. Germline CDR1 and CDR2: MGHRA and YSYEKL. The chain's CDR3 is CASSQEGGSHQPQHF. CDR3 bases: TGCGCCAGCAGCCAAGAAGGGGGGTCCCATCAGCCCCAGCATTTT.

The chain has TRBV5-1 and TRBJ2-1; D unresolved. The CDR3 length is 16 residues. V lost 0 bases, J lost 4 bases, and 14 bases lay in between. CDR1 and CDR2 (germline): SGHRS, YFSETQ. The CDR3 loop reads CASSLAEANLYNEQFF. In DNA form, the CDR3 reads TGCGCCAGCAGCTTGGCCGAGGCGAATCTTTACAATGAGCAGTTCTTC.